Reported below is one T cell receptor beta chain. These data belong to a study of blood T cells in healthy people across ages. CDR3 length: 17 residues. V dropped 0 bases and J dropped 4; count of bases not matched to a gene: 12. The germline V gene has CDR1 DFQATT and CDR2 SNEGSKA (reference sequence). A sample-barcoded 5' primer and a J-beta primer mix were used in a second PCR of about 6 to 11 cycles. MiXCR was run by TCRdb on the 5' RACE reads, yielding one entry per CDR3 protein. Here the sample spans 1.5 million to 2 million distinct CDR3 sequences, about 35% being singletons. Specimen: blood. This chain uses TRBV20-1 with TRBJ2-7, with 10 bases aligning to TRBD2. The clonotype was recovered from a woman between 25 and 40 years old in good health. The CDR3 DNA reads as TGCAGTGCTAGAGATTTAGGTAGCGGGAGGACGGCTTACGAGCAGTACTTC. Protein sequence: CSARDLGSGRTAYEQYF.